This T cell receptor (beta chain) is from a study of identifying expanded T cells in peripheral blood. The study's findings and limits: Clone count variance between roughly 2-week samples rose with total template count. Differentially abundant clones: around 1.2 between replicates, around 16 at roughly 2 weeks, approximately 18 at four.

Produced via immunoSEQ multiplex PCR; TCRdb's table is partial and in-frame only. Among approximately 110,000 clones listed, around nine tenths were seen once. To note about this clone: Its specificity is unknown.

Trimming took 8 bases from V and 8 from J; bases not matched to a gene: 11. CDR3 size: 14 residues. CDR1 is SGHTA and CDR2 is FQGNSA in the germline V gene. The genes are TRBV7-2 and TRBJ1-2; 10 nucleotides align to TRBD1. The receptor comes from a person aged 18-69 years in good health. The sample comprised blood. The CDR3 is CASGTGQGRQGYTF. Here the CDR3 DNA reads TGTGCCAGCGGAACGGGACAGGGGAGGCAGGGCTACACCTTC.